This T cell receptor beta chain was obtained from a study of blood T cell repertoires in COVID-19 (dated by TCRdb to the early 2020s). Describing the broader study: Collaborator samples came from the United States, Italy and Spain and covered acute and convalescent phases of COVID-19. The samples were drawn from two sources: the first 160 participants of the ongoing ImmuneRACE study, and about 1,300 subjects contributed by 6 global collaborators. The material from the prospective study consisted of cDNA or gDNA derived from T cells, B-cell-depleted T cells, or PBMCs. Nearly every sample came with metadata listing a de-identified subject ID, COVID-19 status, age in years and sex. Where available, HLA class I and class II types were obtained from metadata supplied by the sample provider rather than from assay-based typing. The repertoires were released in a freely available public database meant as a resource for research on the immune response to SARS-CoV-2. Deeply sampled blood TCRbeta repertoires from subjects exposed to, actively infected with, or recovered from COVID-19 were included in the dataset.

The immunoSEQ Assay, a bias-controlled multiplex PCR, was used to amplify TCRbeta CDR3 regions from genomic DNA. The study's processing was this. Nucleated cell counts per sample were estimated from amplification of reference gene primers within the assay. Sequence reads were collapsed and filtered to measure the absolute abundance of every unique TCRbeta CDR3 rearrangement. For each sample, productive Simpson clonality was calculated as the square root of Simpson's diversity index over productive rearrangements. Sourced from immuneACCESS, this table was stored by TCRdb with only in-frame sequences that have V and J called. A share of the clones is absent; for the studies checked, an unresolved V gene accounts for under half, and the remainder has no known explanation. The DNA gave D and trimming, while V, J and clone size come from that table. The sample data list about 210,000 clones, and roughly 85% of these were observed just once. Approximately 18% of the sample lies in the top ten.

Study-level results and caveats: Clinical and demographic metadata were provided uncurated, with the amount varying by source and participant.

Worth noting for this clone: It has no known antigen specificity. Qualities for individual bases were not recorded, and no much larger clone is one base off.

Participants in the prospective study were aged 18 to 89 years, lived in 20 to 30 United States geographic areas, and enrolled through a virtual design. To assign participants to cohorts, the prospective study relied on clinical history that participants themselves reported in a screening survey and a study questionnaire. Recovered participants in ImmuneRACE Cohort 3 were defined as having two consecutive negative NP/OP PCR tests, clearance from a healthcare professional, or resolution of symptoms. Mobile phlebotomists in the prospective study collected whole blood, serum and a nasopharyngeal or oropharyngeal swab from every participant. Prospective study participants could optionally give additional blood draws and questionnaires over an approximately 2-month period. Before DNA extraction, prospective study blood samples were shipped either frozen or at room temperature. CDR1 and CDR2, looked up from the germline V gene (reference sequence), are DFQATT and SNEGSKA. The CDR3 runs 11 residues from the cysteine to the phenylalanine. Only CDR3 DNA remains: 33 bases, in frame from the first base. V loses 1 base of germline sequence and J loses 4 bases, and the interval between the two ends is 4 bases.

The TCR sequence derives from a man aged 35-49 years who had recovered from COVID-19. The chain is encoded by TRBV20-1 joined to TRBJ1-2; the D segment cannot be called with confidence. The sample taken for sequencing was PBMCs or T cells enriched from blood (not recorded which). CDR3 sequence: CSARVGYGYTF. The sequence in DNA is TGCAGTGCTAGAGTCGGCTATGGCTACACCTTC.